These 22 T cell receptor beta chains came from one sample sequenced in a study of cytomegalovirus exposure and HLA in healthy donors. The PCR used 60 Vbeta and 13 Jbeta primers. The method was immunoSEQ multiplex PCR; TCRdb's version includes in-frame clones alone and lacks a portion of them. The sample lists about 61,000 clones; 87% were seen once. The sample comprised PBMCs. The origin of the receptors is a man in his late teens or twenties in good health and CMV-seronegative.

This clone appeared a few times. This rearrangement joins TRBV4-1 to TRBJ1-1, with 10 bases fitting TRBD1. Germline trimming cut 1 base from V and 4 bases from J; bases unmatched to any gene: 6. CDR1 and CDR2 (germline): MGHRA, YSYEKL. The CDR3 loop spans 16 amino acids. CDR3 loop: CASSQGQGADGTEAFF. Written as DNA, the CDR3 is TGCGCCAGCAGCCAAGGACAGGGGGCGGATGGCACTGAAGCTTTCTTT.

In this sample, this clone turned up once. J is TRBJ2-3 and V is TRBV9, with D tentatively TRBD2 (6 bases). CDR3 size: 15 residues. CDR1 is SGDLS, CDR2 YYNGEE, per germline. The V end was cut by 0 bases, the J end by 1 base, with 9 bases between. The CDR3 sequence is CASSVGGGGTDTQYF. The CDR3 DNA is TGTGCCAGCAGCGTAGGGGGCGGGGGCACAGATACGCAGTATTTT.

This rearrangement joins TRBV14 to TRBJ2-7, with TRBD1 as a possible D gene (6 bases). Trimming pared 4 bases from V and 0 bases from J, leaving 19 bases between. This CDR3 spans 17 amino acids. The germline gives CDR1 SGHDN, CDR2 FVKESK. Here the CDR3 DNA reads TGTGCCAGCAGCCCCCCCGGGGACAAGGTTTTCTCCTACGAGCAGTACTTC. Protein: CASSPPGDKVFSYEQYF.

With regard to this clone: Other DNA sequences in the sample encode the same CDR3. The chain couples TRBV4-1 to TRBJ1-6; a weak D match, TRBD1 (5 bases). This CDR3 has 15 amino acids. Germline CDR1 is MGHRA and CDR2 is YSYEKL. Trimming shortened V by 4 bases and J by 6 bases, and 13 bases separated the two germline ends. The CDR3 is CASSPQGFGNSPLHF. The CDR3 DNA follows: TGCGCCAGCAGCCCGCAGGGTTTCGGTAATTCACCCCTCCACTTT.

The chain links TRBV21-1 to TRBJ1-6; the tabulated D call, TRBD1, remains unverified against the DNA. TRBV21-1 is deemed a pseudogene. The CDR3 runs to 15 residues. The CDR3 protein is CASSPSTGKDSPLHF. CDR3 DNA sequence: TGTGCCAGCAGCCCATCGACAGGGAAGGATTCACCCCTCCACTTT.

The V and J genes are TRBV7-2 and TRBJ2-2; the match to TRBD2 covers 11 bases. The germline V gene has CDR1 SGHTA and CDR2 FQGNSA. Germline trimming cut 5 bases from V and 7 bases from J; bases unmatched to any gene: 6. The CDR3 totals 15 residues. The CDR3 coding sequence is TGTGCCAGCAGCCTCCGACTAGCGGGGATCGGGGAGCTGTTTTTT. Its protein is CASSLRLAGIGELFF.

This clone was recorded a few times. Written as DNA, the CDR3 is TGTGCCAGCAGTTTAGTGATCAGGGGGCTAGTCCATTTCTTC. Translated: CASSLVIRGLVHFF. J is TRBJ2-1 and V is TRBV28; TRBD1 matches 8 bases. The germline CDR1 and CDR2 sequences are MDHEN and SYDVKM. The CDR3 consists of 14 residues. The ends lost 2 bases at V and 16 bases at J; junction bases unmatched: 13. Full variable domain (remainder filled in from reference TRBV28 and TRBJ2-1): DVKVTQSSRYLVKRTGEKVFLECVQDMDHENMFWYRQDPGLGLRLIYFSYDVKMKEKGDIPEGYSVSREKKERFSLILESASTNQTSMYLCASSLVIRGLVHFFGPGTRLTVL.

The chain combines TRBV4-2 with TRBJ1-1, with 8 bases aligning to TRBD1. Per germline, CDR1 LGHNA and CDR2 YNFKEQ. The CDR3 contains 17 residues. Trimming cost V 2 bases and J 1 base; bases outside gene matches: 9. The CDR3 DNA reads TGTGCCAGCAGCCAACCCTACCCAGGACAGGGGAACACTGAAGCTTTCTTT. It is translated as CASSQPYPGQGNTEAFF.

The chain joins TRBV5-1 to TRBJ1-1; D possibly corresponds to TRBD1 (5 bases). The germline gives CDR1 SGHRS, CDR2 YFSETQ. The CDR3 consists of 15 residues. The V end was cut by 4 bases, the J end by 0 bases, with 13 bases between. The CDR3 is CASSRRGGVNTEAFF. The DNA for the CDR3 is TGCGCCAGCAGCCGGCGCGGGGGGGTGAACACTGAAGCTTTCTTT.

V is TRBV7-8 and J is TRBJ1-2; 10 nucleotides agree with TRBD1. The V and J ends lost 1 base and 2 bases, in that order; junction bases with no gene match: 7. The CDR3 contains 17 residues. Germline CDR1 is SGHVS and CDR2 is FQNEAQ. The CDR3 nucleotides are TGTGCCAGCAGCTTAGGGGCCCAGACAGGGGGCAACTATGGCTACACCTTC. Protein: CASSLGAQTGGNYGYTF.

The chain links TRBV10-2 to TRBJ1-2; D call uncertain. This CDR3 has 13 amino acids. Trimming pared 10 bases from V and 2 bases from J, leaving 14 bases between. The germline gives CDR1 WSHSY, CDR2 SAAADI. CDR3 residues: CATLPPTNYGYTF. In DNA form, the CDR3 reads TGCGCCACCCTGCCCCCCACAAACTATGGCTACACCTTC.

This chain joins TRBV7-8 and TRBJ1-2, with 7 positions matching TRBD1. Germline-derived CDR1 and CDR2 are SGHVS and FQNEAQ. The V segment lost 2 bases and the J segment 8 bases; nucleotides outside the gene matches: 17. The CDR3 is made up of 17 amino acids. CDR3 coding DNA: TGTGCCAGCAGCTTATCGATGACAGGGACCGGCCTCTCCGGCTACACCTTC. It codes for CASSLSMTGTGLSGYTF.

This clone was observed a few times. V usage is TRBV29-1 and J usage is TRBJ2-3; D call uncertain. V lost 2 bases and J 4 bases, leaving 7 bases between the germline ends. The CDR3 extends over 12 amino acids. Germline CDR1 and CDR2: SQVTM and ANQGSEA. This CDR3 is CSVEPNPDTQYF. Here the CDR3 DNA reads TGCAGCGTTGAACCTAATCCAGATACGCAGTATTTT.

The chain links TRBV7-9 to TRBJ2-1; D gene ambiguous. In germline, CDR1 is SEHNR, CDR2 FQNEAQ (reference sequence). The CDR3 has 14 residues. The V and J ends lost 0 bases and 8 bases respectively, with 11 bases between them. The CDR3, as DNA: TGTGCCAGCAGCTTAGCGCTGGGTACAGATGAGCAGTTCTTC. The encoded protein is CASSLALGTDEQFF.

As to this clone: The sample holds other DNA sequences that translate to the same CDR3. This chain links TRBV5-1 with TRBJ2-7; 9 nucleotides line up with TRBD1. Germline V CDR1 and CDR2: SGHRS, YFSETQ. The CDR3 extends over 15 amino acids. J lost 4 bases, V lost 1 base, and 6 bases had no gene match. The CDR3 reads CASSLTGTGLYEQYF. DNA of the CDR3: TGCGCCAGCAGCTTGACCGGGACAGGGTTATACGAGCAGTACTTC.

The chain joins TRBV9 to TRBJ2-7; 11 bases fit TRBD1. V trimming: 2 bases; J trimming: 1 base; junction bases outside the gene matches: 2. The CDR3 totals 15 residues. CDR1 is SGDLS, CDR2 YYNGEE, per germline. CDR3 nucleotides: TGTGCCAGCAGCGTGGGGACAGGGGGTTCCTACGAGCAGTACTTC. Amino acid sequence: CASSVGTGGSYEQYF.

CDR3 bases: TGTGCCAGCAGCTCCCCCGGGACACTCATTTGGGATGGCTACACCTTC. Its translation is CASSSPGTLIWDGYTF. The chain recombines TRBV11-2 with TRBJ1-2; TRBD1 is a possible D gene (6 bases). This CDR3 has 16 residues. Between the trimmed V and J ends, which lost 4 bases and 6 bases, there was a span of 21 bases. Germline lookup yields CDR1 SGHAT and CDR2 FQNNGV.

This chain links TRBV28 with TRBJ2-5; 11 bases map to TRBD1. CDR1 is MDHEN, CDR2 SYDVKM, per germline. The CDR3 consists of 17 residues. V dropped 4 bases and J dropped 9; count of bases not matched to a gene: 16. For the CDR3, the DNA is TGTGCCAGCAGTTCTATCGGGGACAGGGGGGACCCCTGGGCCCAGTACTTC. Translation: CASSSIGDRGDPWAQYF.

This clone was detected once. The chain links TRBV9 to TRBJ1-1; D call uncertain. The CDR3 consists of 13 residues. Trimming took 4 bases from V and 0 from J, leaving 7 bases between them. Germline V CDR1 and CDR2: SGDLS, YYNGEE. CDR3 sequence (DNA): TGTGCCAGCAGCTCCACACTGAACACTGAAGCTTTCTTT. It encodes CASSSTLNTEAFF.

The CDR3 spells CAWSPGTGFGEQYF. The CDR3 DNA reads TGTGCCTGGAGTCCCGGGACAGGGTTCGGCGAGCAGTACTTC. This rearrangement joins TRBV30 to TRBJ2-7; 9 nucleotides align to TRBD1. The CDR3 contains 14 residues. The trim removed 2 bases at V and 6 bases at J, leaving 8 bases unmatched. Germline loops: CDR1 GTSNPN, CDR2 SVGIG (reference sequence). Full variable domain (remainder filled in from reference TRBV30 and TRBJ2-7): SQTIHQWPATLVQPVGSPLSLECTVEGTSNPNLYWYRQAAGRGLQLLFYSVGIGQISSEVPQNLSASRPQDRQFILSSKKLLLSDSGFYLCAWSPGTGFGEQYFGPGTRLTVT.

The rearrangement uses TRBV19 and TRBJ1-4, with 9 bases that match TRBD1. J lost 6 bases, V lost 10 bases, and 6 bases had no gene match. Looked up from germline, CDR1 is LNHDA and CDR2 is SQIVND (reference sequence). The CDR3 has 13 residues. The CDR3 protein is CATGDRAYEKLFF. The CDR3 nucleotides read TGTGCCACCGGGGACAGGGCGTATGAAAAACTGTTTTTT.

This sequence joins TRBV9 and TRBJ1-6, with D tentatively TRBD1 (6 bases). This CDR3 has 18 residues. V lost 4 bases and J 2 bases, leaving 19 bases between the germline ends. CDR1 is SGDLS, CDR2 YYNGEE, per germline. CDR3 nucleotide sequence: TGTGCCAGCAGCCCCTACCGGGACATTAGCACCTATAATTCACCCCTCCACTTT. Translation gives CASSPYRDISTYNSPLHF.